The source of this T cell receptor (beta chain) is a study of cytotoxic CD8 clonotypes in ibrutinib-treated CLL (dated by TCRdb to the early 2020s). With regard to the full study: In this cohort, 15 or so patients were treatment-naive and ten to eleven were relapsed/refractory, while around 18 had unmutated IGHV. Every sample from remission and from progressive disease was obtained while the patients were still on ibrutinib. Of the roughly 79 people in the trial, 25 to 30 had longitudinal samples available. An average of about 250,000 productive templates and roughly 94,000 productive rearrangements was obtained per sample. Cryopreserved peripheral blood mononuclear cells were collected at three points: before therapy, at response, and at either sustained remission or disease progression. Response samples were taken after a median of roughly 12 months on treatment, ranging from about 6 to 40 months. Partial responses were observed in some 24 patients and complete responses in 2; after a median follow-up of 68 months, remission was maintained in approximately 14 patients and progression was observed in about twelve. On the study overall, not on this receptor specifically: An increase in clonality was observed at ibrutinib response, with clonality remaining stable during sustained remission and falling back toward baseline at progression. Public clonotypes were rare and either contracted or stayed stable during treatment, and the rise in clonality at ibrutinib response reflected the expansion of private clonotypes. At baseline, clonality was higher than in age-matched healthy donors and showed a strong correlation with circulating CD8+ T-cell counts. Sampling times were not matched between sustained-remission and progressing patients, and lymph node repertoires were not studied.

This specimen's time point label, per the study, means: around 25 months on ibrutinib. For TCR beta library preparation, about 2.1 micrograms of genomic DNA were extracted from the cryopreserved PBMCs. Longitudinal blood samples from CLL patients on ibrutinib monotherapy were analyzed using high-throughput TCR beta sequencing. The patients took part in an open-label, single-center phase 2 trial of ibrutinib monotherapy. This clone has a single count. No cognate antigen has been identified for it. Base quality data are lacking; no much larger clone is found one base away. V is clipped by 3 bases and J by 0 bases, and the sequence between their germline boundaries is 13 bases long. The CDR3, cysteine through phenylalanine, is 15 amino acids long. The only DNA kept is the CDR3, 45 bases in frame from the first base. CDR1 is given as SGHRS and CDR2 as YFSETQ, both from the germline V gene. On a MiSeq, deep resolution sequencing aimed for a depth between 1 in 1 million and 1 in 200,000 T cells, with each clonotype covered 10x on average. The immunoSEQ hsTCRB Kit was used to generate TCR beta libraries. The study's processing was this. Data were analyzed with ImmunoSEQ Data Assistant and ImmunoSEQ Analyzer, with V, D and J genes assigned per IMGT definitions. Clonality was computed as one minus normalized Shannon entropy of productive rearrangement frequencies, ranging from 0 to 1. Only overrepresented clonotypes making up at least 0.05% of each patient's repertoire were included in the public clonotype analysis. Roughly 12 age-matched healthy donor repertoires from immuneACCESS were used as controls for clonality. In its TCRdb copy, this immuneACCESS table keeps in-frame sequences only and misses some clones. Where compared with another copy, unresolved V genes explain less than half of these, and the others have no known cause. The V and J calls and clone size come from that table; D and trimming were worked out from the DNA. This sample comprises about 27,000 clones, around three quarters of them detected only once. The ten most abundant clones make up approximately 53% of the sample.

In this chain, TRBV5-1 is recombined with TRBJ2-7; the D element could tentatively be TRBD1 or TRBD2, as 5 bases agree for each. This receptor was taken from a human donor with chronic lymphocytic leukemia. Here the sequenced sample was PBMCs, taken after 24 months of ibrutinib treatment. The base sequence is TGCGCCAGCAGCTGGGGGTTAGGCCTCTCCTACGAGCAGTACTTC. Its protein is CASSWGLGLSYEQYF.